The present TCR beta chain was sequenced within a study of blood T cell repertoires in COVID-19. CDR1 is KGHDR and CDR2 is SFDVKD in the germline V gene. The CDR3 is made up of 16 amino acids. V lost 1 base and J lost 6, with 15 bases in between. The repertoire was sequenced with immunoSEQ multiplex PCR; TCRdb's copy has only in-frame clones and lacks some. The sample records 35,000 to 50,000 clones, almost 85% being singletons. This receptor was taken from a woman aged 55-75 years with acute or convalescent COVID-19. The sample comprised peripheral blood. This chain uses TRBV24-1 with TRBJ2-1, with D perhaps TRBD2 (6 bases). CDR3 DNA: TGTGCCACCAGTGATTTTACGGGAGACATTTCCAATGAGCAGTTCTTC. It translates to CATSDFTGDISNEQFF.